Listed below are T cell receptor beta chains from one sample, sequenced in a study of response to subunit inactivated influenza vaccine. Via MiXCR, TCRdb re-called the RT-PCR reads, giving one row per CDR3 protein. Found here are about 240,000 distinct CDR3 sequences, 12% of them singletons; the top ten hold roughly 7.7%. The input for sequencing was non-naive T cells sorted from PBMCs, taken 14 to 15 days before vaccination. Source of these receptors: a man aged 50 or older who received an inactivated influenza vaccine. Both conserved end residues are part of each CDR3. The D gene is left open where the match is weak. Expanded clones get a size class; other rows say once, few or many, or leave the size out.

V gene	clone size	J gene	D gene	CDR3 protein	CDR3 DNA
TRBV12-3/TRBV12-4	NA	TRBJ1-2	NA	CASSKLQGGYGYTF	TGTGCCAGCAGTAAGTTACAGGGAGGCTATGGCTACACCTTC
TRBV20-1	NA	TRBJ1-2	TRBD1	CSARDMGQGAAGYTF	TGCAGTGCTAGAGATATGGGACAGGGCGCGGCTGGCTACACCTTC
TRBV3-1	few	TRBJ2-7	TRBD1	CASSPPGQTYEQYF	TGTGCCAGCAGCCCCCCGGGACAGACCTACGAGCAGTACTTC
TRBV22-1	once	TRBJ1-5	NA	CPKVLGGHTHDALCSNQPQHF	TGTCCGAAGGTCTTGGGGGGCCACACTCATGATGCACTGTGTAGCAATCAGCCCCAGCATTTT
TRBV27	NA	TRBJ1-5	NA	CASKKRQGLNQPQHF	TGTGCCAGCAAAAAAAGGCAGGGCTTGAATCAGCCCCAGCATTTT
TRBV3-1	many	TRBJ2-5	NA	CASSLFEETQYF	TGTGCCAGCAGCCTTTTCGAGGAGACCCAGTACTTC
TRBV28	few	TRBJ2-2	NA	CASSHPSGKVYTGELFF	TGTGCCAGCAGTCACCCCAGTGGGAAAGTTTACACCGGGGAGCTGTTTTTT
TRBV28	few	TRBJ2-7	NA	CASSLFRYEQYF	TGTGCCAGCAGTTTATTTCGGTACGAGCAGTACTTC
TRBV6-5	NA	TRBJ2-1	NA	CASRRVFGEQFF	TGTGCCAGCAGGCGGGTTTTTGGTGAGCAGTTCTTC
TRBV2	NA	TRBJ1-5	NA	CASTLNVYGNQPQHF	TGTGCCAGCACTTTAAATGTCTATGGCAATCAGCCCCAGCATTTT
TRBV7-2	NA	TRBJ2-7	TRBD2	CASSLWTSGYEQYF	TGTGCCAGCAGCCTGTGGACTAGCGGGTACGAGCAGTACTTC
TRBV24-1	few	TRBJ2-1	NA	CATSDSLGASSYNEQFF	TGTGCCACCAGTGATTCCCTCGGGGCGAGCTCCTACAATGAGCAGTTCTTC
TRBV7-2	few	TRBJ2-7	NA	CASSFREAHEQYF	TGTGCCAGCAGCTTTAGGGAGGCCCACGAGCAGTACTTC
TRBV11-2	NA	TRBJ1-2	NA	CAGGAQFGTENGYTF	TGTGCAGGTGGTGCACAATTTGGGACCGAAAATGGCTACACCTTC
TRBV27	NA	TRBJ1-2	TRBD1	CASAGSPGGGYTF	TGTGCCAGCGCAGGCTCCCCAGGGGGAGGCTACACCTTC
TRBV6-1	NA	TRBJ2-7	NA	CASTQWGTTYEQYF	TGTGCCAGCACTCAATGGGGGACGACCTACGAGCAGTACTTC
TRBV20-1	NA	TRBJ2-3	TRBD2	CSAPTSGRATDTQYF	TGCAGTGCACCTACTAGCGGGAGGGCCACAGATACGCAGTATTTT